The T cell receptor (beta chain) under discussion was sequenced for a study of cytomegalovirus exposure and HLA in healthy donors. In the PCR, 60 Vbeta and 13 Jbeta primers were used. Only in-frame clones appear in the TCRdb table, and some are missing; sequencing was by immunoSEQ multiplex PCR. The sample has more than 100,000 clones, 50% to 75% seen once; the top ten hold less than 9%. Study observations and caveats: HLA alleles showed associations with about 17,000 TCR beta sequences in a later analysis, at a 0.05 false discovery rate. Listed as cytomegalovirus-associated were 150 or so TCR beta chains.

A remark on this clone: What it binds is not known.

Trimming removed 7 bases from V and 4 bases from J; junction bases left unmatched: 3. CDR1 WSHSY and CDR2 SAAADI come from the germline V gene. The CDR3 is 13 residues long. The TCR was taken from a woman aged 40 to 50 in good health and CMV-seropositive. Input material: PBMCs. This chain connects TRBV10-2 to TRBJ2-4, with 8 bases matching TRBD1. The CDR3, as DNA: TGCGCCAGCAACCGGGACAGGAAAAACATTCAGTACTTC. Its protein is CASNRDRKNIQYF.